The clone carrying this T cell receptor (beta chain) was seen many times. These data belong to a study of neurological immune-mediated disorders. The length of the CDR3 is 14 residues. Per germline, CDR1 SGHRS and CDR2 YFSETQ. The V and J ends lost 0 bases and 6 bases respectively, with 13 bases between them. This sample's time point: longitudinal time-point 2. The group of healthy controls was made up of people who were blood bank volunteers in Maryland, USA. 5'RACE employing 10-nucleotide random UMIs yielded the cDNA. In every sequencing run, more than 160 million TCR-beta sequences were generated from 15-18 subjects. TCRdb used MiXCR to reprocess the 5' RACE reads, holding one entry per CDR3 protein. The repertoire includes over 30,000 distinct CDR3 sequences, 10% to 15% of them detected once, and under 2.5% sits in the top ten.

The receptor was derived from a woman in her forties in good health. The specimen was PBMCs. This sequence joins TRBV5-1 and TRBJ2-7; D is unresolved. The CDR3 is CASSLEGPVAEQYF. For the CDR3, the DNA is TGCGCCAGCAGCTTGGAAGGGCCTGTAGCCGAGCAGTACTTC.